This T cell receptor beta chain was recorded in a study of OX40 agonist ivuxolimab in advanced cancers. Only one count was recorded for this clone. The CDR3 has 13 residues. V lost 0 bases and J 6 bases, leaving 7 bases between the germline ends. CDR1 SGHDT and CDR2 YYEEEE come from the germline V gene. Patients with a history of autoimmune disease or on systemic immunosuppression were excluded. TCRdb's copy holds only in-frame clones and misses some; the assay was immunoSEQ multiplex PCR. The table has around 26,000 clones, 81% seen once; the top ten hold around 20%. The sample in question was CD4+ or CD8+ T cells sorted from blood, obtained in a trial of the OX40 agonist ivuxolimab. The clonotype was recovered from an adult with an advanced solid tumor such as melanoma, head and neck, liver or kidney cancer. V usage is TRBV5-6 and J usage is TRBJ2-1; D not certain. The CDR3 region has the DNA TGTGCCAGCAGCTTGGGGCTCCCCAATGAGCAGTTCTTC. It is translated as CASSLGLPNEQFF.